This TCR beta chain was identified during a study of type 1 regulatory T cells. Whole-study context: T-allo10 is an in vitro-generated, Tr1-enriched CD4 T cell product specific for alloantigen. Study results and limitations: Type 1 regulatory T cells had a more restricted TCR repertoire than non-type 1 regulatory T cells.

Turning to this clonotype: What it recognizes is unknown.

Trimming removed 5 bases at V and 0 bases at J, with 11 bases between. CDR1 is MDHEN and CDR2 is SYDVKM in the germline V gene. This CDR3 is 16 amino acids long. In TCRdb, the reads were re-called with MiXCR into one record per CDR3 protein. The table has 63,000 or so distinct CDR3 sequences, almost 50% seen once. The receptor's source is a human donor in good health. Sequenced material: cultured non-Tr1 T cells, either the whole culture or a sorted T cell fraction (not recorded which). This chain uses TRBV28 with TRBJ2-6; no definite D call. CDR3 bases: TGTGCCAGCAGTCCGGTGGTCCACTCTGGGGCCAACGTCCTGACTTTC. Protein: CASSPVVHSGANVLTF.